These 15 T cell receptor beta chains originate from one sample sequenced in a study of cytomegalovirus exposure and HLA in healthy donors. This PCR relied on a set of 60 Vbeta primers and 13 Jbeta primers. Assay used: immunoSEQ multiplex PCR; TCRdb lists only in-frame clones, some missing. The sample carries under 250,000 clones, about 80% recorded once. The sample taken for sequencing was PBMCs. Every receptor here comes from a woman aged 60-75 years in good health and CMV-seropositive.

The chain employs TRBV6-5 and TRBJ1-3; no clear D. The CDR3 sequence is 15 residues long. Germline CDR1 MNHEY, CDR2 SVGAGI. The ends were cut back, 0 bases at V and 3 bases at J, with 9 bases in the middle. The CDR3 loop is CASSYSYRGGNTIYF. DNA for the CDR3: TGTGCCAGCAGTTACTCTTATCGGGGTGGAAACACCATATATTTT.

As for this clone: A read error may account for a junction end that differs from germline. The chain recombines TRBV4-2 with TRBJ2-7; TRBD1 matches 7 bases. CDR3 length: 15 residues. Germline V gene lookup returns CDR1 LGHNA and CDR2 YNFKEQ. Here the CDR3 DNA reads TGTGCCAGCAGCCAAGATGGGGCCCCGGACAGGACAAGTTTCTTC. The encoded protein is CASSQDGAPDRTSFF.

V gene TRBV28 combines with J gene TRBJ2-7; D gene unclear. Trimming shortened V by 3 bases and J by 0 bases, and 3 bases separated the two germline ends. Looked up from germline, CDR1 is MDHEN and CDR2 is SYDVKM. The CDR3 contains 12 residues. The DNA of the CDR3 is TGTGCCAGCAGTTTCAGCTCCTACGAGCAGTACTTC. Amino acid sequence: CASSFSSYEQYF. Full variable domain (rest looked up from reference TRBV28 and TRBJ2-7): DVKVTQSSRYLVKRTGEKVFLECVQDMDHENMFWYRQDPGLGLRLIYFSYDVKMKEKGDIPEGYSVSREKKERFSLILESASTNQTSMYLCASSFSSYEQYFGPGTRLTVT.

The J gene is TRBJ2-7, the V gene TRBV18; a possible D gene is TRBD1 (6 bases). Trimming pared 3 bases from V and 2 bases from J, leaving 8 bases between. The CDR3 runs to 13 residues. Germline-derived CDR1 and CDR2 are KGHSH and LQKENI. CDR3 nucleotides: TGTGCCAGCTCACCTGACAGGCCCTACGAGCAGTACTTC. It codes for CASSPDRPYEQYF.

The CDR3 reads CASSLQGVKEKLFF. Written as DNA, the CDR3 is TGTGCCAGCAGCCTCCAGGGGGTAAAAGAAAAACTGTTTTTT. The chain has TRBV28 and TRBJ1-4, with 7 bases fitting TRBD1. V lost 6 bases and J lost 8; bases outside the gene matches: 9. CDR3 length: 14 amino acids. CDR1 is MDHEN and CDR2 is SYDVKM in the germline V gene.

The V call is TRBV7-3, the J call TRBJ2-1; TRBD2 might be the D (6 bases). The CDR3 sequence is 12 residues long. The ends were cut back, 1 base at V and 10 bases at J, with 8 bases in the middle. The germline V gene has CDR1 SGHTA and CDR2 FQGTGA. The CDR3 here is CASSLNGGEQFF. The CDR3, as DNA: TGTGCCAGCAGCTTAAATGGGGGGGAGCAGTTCTTC.

This clone appeared a few times. V usage is TRBV2 and J usage is TRBJ2-3; TRBD2 agrees at 15 bases. The trim removed 8 bases at V and 7 bases at J, leaving 10 bases unmatched. Germline-derived CDR1 and CDR2 are SNHLY and FYNNEI. The length of the CDR3 is 16 residues. The CDR3 spells CASVGLAGGEFNTQYF. CDR3 coding DNA: TGTGCCAGCGTGGGACTAGCGGGAGGAGAATTCAATACGCAGTATTTT.

This chain joins TRBV28 and TRBJ2-3; 12 bases are a match to TRBD2. Germline V gene sequence: CDR1 MDHEN, CDR2 SYDVKM. Trimming removed 8 bases from V and 0 bases from J; junction bases left unmatched: 0. The CDR3 contains 14 residues. DNA of the CDR3: TGTGCCAGCGGGACTAGCGGGAGCACAGATACGCAGTATTTT. Encoded protein: CASGTSGSTDTQYF. Full variable domain (outside the CDR3, taken from reference TRBV28 and TRBJ2-3): DVKVTQSSRYLVKRTGEKVFLECVQDMDHENMFWYRQDPGLGLRLIYFSYDVKMKEKGDIPEGYSVSREKKERFSLILESASTNQTSMYLCASGTSGSTDTQYFGPGTRLTVL.

This chain uses TRBV6-5 with TRBJ1-1; a weak D match, TRBD1 (5 bases). There are 12 residues in the CDR3. Germline V gene lookup returns CDR1 MNHEY and CDR2 SVGAGI. Trimming removed 8 bases from V and 1 base from J, with 8 bases in between. Here the CDR3 reads CASGRGNTEAFF. In DNA, the CDR3 is TGTGCCAGCGGGAGGGGGAACACTGAAGCTTTCTTT.

The gene calls are TRBV29-1 and TRBJ1-1; 7 bases are shared with TRBD1. The length of the CDR3 is 11 residues. Germline V CDR1 and CDR2: SQVTM, ANQGSEA. Trimming removed 7 bases from V and 10 bases from J; junction bases left unmatched: 9. The CDR3 nucleotides read TGCAGCGGGATCAACAGGGGACTAGCTTTCTTT. As protein: CSGINRGLAFF.

V is TRBV6-1 and J is TRBJ2-7; 7 bases align to TRBD2. This CDR3 is built from 14 residues. Trimming cost V 0 bases and J 7 bases; bases outside gene matches: 6. Germline CDR1 and CDR2: MNHNS and SASEGT. CDR3 bases: TGTGCCAGCAGTGAAGCCCCGGGAGGAATGGAGCAGTACTTC. This gives the protein CASSEAPGGMEQYF.

The rearrangement uses TRBV29-1 and TRBJ2-1, with 14 bases lining up with TRBD2. This CDR3 has 15 amino acids. The ends lost 4 bases at V and 7 bases at J; junction bases unmatched: 6. The germline V gene encodes CDR1 SQVTM and CDR2 ANQGSEA. CDR3 bases: TGCAGCGTTGGACGTCGACTAGCGGGGGGGAATGAGCAGTTCTTC. This gives the protein CSVGRRLAGGNEQFF.

V and J are TRBV7-8 and TRBJ2-5, with D unclear. Deletions cut 0 bases from V and 5 bases from J, with 4 bases between. Per germline, CDR1 SGHVS and CDR2 FQNEAQ. This CDR3 has 12 residues. The CDR3 DNA sequence: TGTGCCAGCAGCTTAGCAAGCGAGACCCAGTACTTC. Translated, it gives CASSLASETQYF.

This chain joins TRBV6-6 and TRBJ1-5; 7 nucleotides align to TRBD1. The germline CDR1 and CDR2 sequences are MNHNY and SVGAGI (reference sequence). The CDR3 sequence is 15 residues long. After removal of 5 bases from V and 4 bases from J, the junction contained 8 bases not matched to a gene. This CDR3 reads CASSTRDSLNQPQHF. CDR3 nucleotide sequence: TGTGCCAGCAGTACCCGGGACAGTCTTAATCAGCCCCAGCATTTT.

This chain uses TRBV5-1 with TRBJ2-5, with D possibly TRBD2 on 5 matching bases. The CDR3 extends over 12 amino acids. CDR1 is SGHRS, CDR2 YFSETQ, per germline. Trimming stripped 5 bases from V and 7 bases from J, with 12 bases between. This CDR3 reads CASSSPEGTQYF. CDR3 coding DNA: TGCGCCAGCAGTTCGCCCGAGGGGACCCAGTACTTC. Variable domain in full (rest from reference TRBV5-1 and TRBJ2-5): KAGVTQTPRYLIKTRGQQVTLSCSPISGHRSVSWYQQTPGQGLQFLFEYFSETQRNKGNFPGRFSGRQFSNSRSEMNVSTLELGDSALYLCASSSPEGTQYFGPGTRLLVL.